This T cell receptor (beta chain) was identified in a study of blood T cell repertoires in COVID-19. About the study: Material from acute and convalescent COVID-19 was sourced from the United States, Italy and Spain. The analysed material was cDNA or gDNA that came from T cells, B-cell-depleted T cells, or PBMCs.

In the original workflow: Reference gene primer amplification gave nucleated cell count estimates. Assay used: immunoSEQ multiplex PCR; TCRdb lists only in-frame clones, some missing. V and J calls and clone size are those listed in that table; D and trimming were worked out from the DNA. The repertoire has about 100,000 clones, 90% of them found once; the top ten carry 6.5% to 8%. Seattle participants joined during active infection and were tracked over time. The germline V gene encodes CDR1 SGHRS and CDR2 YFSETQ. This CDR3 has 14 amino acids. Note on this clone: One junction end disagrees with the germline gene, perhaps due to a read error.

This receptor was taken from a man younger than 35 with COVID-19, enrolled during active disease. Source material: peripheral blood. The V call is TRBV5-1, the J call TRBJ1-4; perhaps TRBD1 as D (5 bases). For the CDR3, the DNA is TGCGCCAGCAGCACCGGGACTGTAAATGAAAAACTGCTTTTT. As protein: CASSTGTVNEKLLF. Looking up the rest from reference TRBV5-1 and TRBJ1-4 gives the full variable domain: KAGVTQTPRYLIKTRGQQVTLSCSPISGHRSVSWYQQTPGQGLQFLFEYFSETQRNKGNFPGRFSGRQFSNSRSEMNVSTLELGDSALYLCASSTGTVNEKLLFGSGTQLSVL.